One sample yielded the 14 T cell receptor beta chains listed below, sequenced in a study of blood T cells in healthy people across ages. For the second PCR, which ran for roughly 6 to 12 cycles, a sample-barcoded 5' primer and a J-beta primer mix were used. TCRdb itself ran the 5' RACE reads through MiXCR, one entry per CDR3 protein. The sample has about a million distinct CDR3 sequences; roughly 52% are singletons. The sequencing sample was made of blood. The receptors originated from a man younger than 40 in good health.

The chain has TRBV20-1 and TRBJ2-4; D perhaps matches TRBD2 (6 bases). The CDR3 extends over 13 amino acids. V was pared by 7 bases and J by 1 base, with 11 bases between. Looked up from germline, CDR1 is DFQATT and CDR2 is SNEGSKA (reference sequence). The CDR3 region has the DNA TGCAGTGTTAAGGCGGGGGCCAAAAACATTCAGTACTTC. Translating gives CSVKAGAKNIQYF.

This chain links TRBV28 with TRBJ1-2; 7 nucleotides match TRBD1. Germline V gene data show CDR1 as MDHEN and CDR2 as SYDVKM. The CDR3 totals 15 residues. The J segment lost 7 bases and the V segment lost 2 bases, leaving 10 bases of the junction unmatched. The CDR3 nucleotides are TGTGCCAGCAGTTTAAAACAGGGGAGATCCGGTGGCTACACCTTC. Its protein product is CASSLKQGRSGGYTF.

The chain combines TRBV4-3 with TRBJ2-3; 9 nucleotides match TRBD2. The length of the CDR3 is 15 residues. V lost 4 bases to trimming and J lost 4 bases; unmatched junction nucleotides: 6. Germline V CDR1 and CDR2: LGHNA, YSLEER. CDR3 bases: TGCGCCAGCAGCCGGTCCGGCGGGGGGGCAGATACGCAGTATTTT. Amino acid sequence: CASSRSGGGADTQYF.

The V call is TRBV28, the J call TRBJ1-5, with TRBD1 matching over 8 bases. Germline trimming cut 3 bases from V and 0 bases from J; bases unmatched to any gene: 4. The length of the CDR3 is 16 residues. Germline CDR1 MDHEN, CDR2 SYDVKM. CDR3 sequence: CASSFGTGYSNQPQHF. The CDR3 coding sequence is TGTGCCAGCAGTTTCGGGACAGGTTATAGCAATCAGCCCCAGCATTTT.

This clonotype was observed at least ten times. The chain couples TRBV29-1 to TRBJ2-5, with 7 nucleotides matching TRBD1. Germline CDR1 SQVTM, CDR2 ANQGSEA. The CDR3 covers 12 residues. The J segment lost 3 bases and the V segment lost 7 bases, leaving 5 bases of the junction unmatched. The CDR3 sequence is CSARQGKETQYF. As DNA, the CDR3 is TGCAGCGCGAGACAGGGAAAAGAGACCCAGTACTTC.

The V and J genes are TRBV6-2 or TRBV6-3 and TRBJ2-7, with D hard to call. The CDR3 sequence is 12 residues long. Trimming removed 8 bases at V and 6 bases at J, with 14 bases between. Germline V gene lookup returns CDR1 MNHEY and CDR2 SVGEGT. The CDR3 DNA sequence: TGTGCCAGCTCGGCGATTCTAGGCGAGCAGTACTTC. It is translated as CASSAILGEQYF.

The chain uses TRBV15 and TRBJ2-1; no definite D call. Germline loops: CDR1 LNHNV, CDR2 YYDKDF (reference sequence). The CDR3 contains 13 residues. The V gene lost 0 bases and the J gene lost 8 bases, with 8 bases spanning the gap. The CDR3 coding sequence is TGTGCCACCAGCAGAGATTTTGTGGATGAGCAGTTCTTC. This gives the protein CATSRDFVDEQFF. Together with reference TRBV15 and TRBJ2-1, the CDR3 gives the full variable domain: DAMVIQNPRYQVTQFGKPVTLSCSQTLNHNVMYWYQQKSSQAPKLLFHYYDKDFNNEADTPDNFQSRRPNTSFCFLDIRSPGLGDTAMYLCATSRDFVDEQFFGPGTRLTVL.

The chain couples TRBV11-2 to TRBJ2-2; tentative D call: TRBD1 (6 bases). CDR1 and CDR2 (germline): SGHAT, FQNNGV. Trimming pared 5 bases from V and 1 base from J, leaving 14 bases between. CDR3 size: 16 residues. DNA of the CDR3: TGTGCCAGCAGCGGGGTGGGGGCATTGAACACCGGGGAGCTGTTTTTT. This encodes CASSGVGALNTGELFF.

The chain employs TRBV20-1 and TRBJ1-2; D gene uncertain. Germline V CDR1 and CDR2: DFQATT, SNEGSKA (reference sequence). V lost 6 bases, J lost 3 bases, and 14 bases lay in between. There are 13 residues in the CDR3. CDR3 residues: CSAGQPSDYGYTF. The DNA for the CDR3 is TGCAGTGCCGGCCAACCGAGTGACTATGGCTACACCTTC.

The CDR3 protein is CASSLSRGGNQPQHF. DNA for the CDR3: TGTGCCAGCAGCTTATCACGGGGGGGCAATCAGCCCCAGCATTTT. V is TRBV7-2 and J is TRBJ1-5; tentative D call: TRBD1 (5 bases). The V gene's germline CDR1 is SGHTA and CDR2 FQGNSA. The V gene lost 2 bases and the J gene lost 2 bases, with 10 bases spanning the gap. CDR3 size: 15 residues.

The chain employs TRBV6-1 and TRBJ1-2, with D unresolved. Per germline, CDR1 MNHNS and CDR2 SASEGT. The CDR3 spans 14 residues. Trimming left V 0 bases short and J 3 bases short, with 8 bases between. The CDR3 nucleotides are TGTGCCAGCAGTGAAGCGATCGGAGACTATGGCTACACCTTC. Encoded protein: CASSEAIGDYGYTF.

This clonotype was seen only once. This rearrangement joins TRBV6-2 or TRBV6-3 to TRBJ2-4, with unresolved D. V dropped 4 bases and J dropped 0 bases, with 22 bases sitting between them. The germline V gene has CDR1 MNHEY and CDR2 SVGEGT. The CDR3 runs 19 residues. DNA of the CDR3: TGTGCCAGCAGTTCGATACCCCTACTCGGGTGGAGAGCCAAAAACATTCAGTACTTC. It codes for CASSSIPLLGWRAKNIQYF.

The chain uses TRBV10-3 and TRBJ2-1, with TRBD2 matching over 7 bases. With V trimmed by 3 bases and J by 5 bases, 1 base remained unmatched. CDR1 ENHRY and CDR2 SYGVKD come from the germline V gene. The CDR3 length is 13 residues. The CDR3 bases are TGTGCCATCAGTGATCGGGGGGACAATGAGCAGTTCTTC. It codes for CAISDRGDNEQFF.

The rearrangement joins TRBV13 to TRBJ2-5, with D unresolved. The germline V gene has CDR1 PRHDT and CDR2 FYEKMQ (reference sequence). The CDR3 loop spans 12 amino acids. V lost 4 bases, J lost 9 bases, and 12 bases lay in between. CDR3 amino acids: CASSSVGVAQYF. Here the CDR3 DNA reads TGTGCCAGCAGCTCCGTCGGTGTGGCCCAGTACTTC.